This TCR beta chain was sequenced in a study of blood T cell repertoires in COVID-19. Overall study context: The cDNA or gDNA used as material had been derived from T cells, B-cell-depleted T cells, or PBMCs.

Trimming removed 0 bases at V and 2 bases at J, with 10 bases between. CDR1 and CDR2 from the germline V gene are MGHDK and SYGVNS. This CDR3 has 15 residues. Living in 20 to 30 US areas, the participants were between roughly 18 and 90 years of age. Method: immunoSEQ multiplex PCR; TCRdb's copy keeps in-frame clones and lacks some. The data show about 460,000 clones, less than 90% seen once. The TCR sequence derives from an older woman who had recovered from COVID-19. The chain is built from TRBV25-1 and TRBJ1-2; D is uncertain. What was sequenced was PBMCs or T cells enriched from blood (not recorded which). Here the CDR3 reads CASSEYKDSNYGYTF. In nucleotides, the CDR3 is TGTGCCAGCAGTGAATATAAGGACTCAAACTATGGCTACACCTTC.